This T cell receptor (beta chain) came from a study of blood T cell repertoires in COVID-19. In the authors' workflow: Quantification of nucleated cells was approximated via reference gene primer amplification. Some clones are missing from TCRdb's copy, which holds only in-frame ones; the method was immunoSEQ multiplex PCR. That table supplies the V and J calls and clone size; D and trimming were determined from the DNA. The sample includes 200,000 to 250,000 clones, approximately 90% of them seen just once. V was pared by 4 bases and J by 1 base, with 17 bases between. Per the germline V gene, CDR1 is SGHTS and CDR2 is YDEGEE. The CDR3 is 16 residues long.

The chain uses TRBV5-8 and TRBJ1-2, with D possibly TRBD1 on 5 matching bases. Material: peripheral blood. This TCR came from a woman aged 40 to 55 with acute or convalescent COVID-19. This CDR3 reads CASSRNHRSGNYGYTF. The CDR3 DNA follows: TGTGCCAGCAGCAGAAACCACAGGAGTGGTAACTATGGCTACACCTTC. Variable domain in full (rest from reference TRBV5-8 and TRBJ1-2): EAGVTQSPTHLIKTRGQQATLRCSPISGHTSVYWYQQALGLGLQFLLWYDEGEERNRGNFPPRFSGRQFPNYSSELNVNALELEDSALYLCASSRNHRSGNYGYTFGSGTRLTVV.